This record concerns one T cell receptor (beta chain) sequence. The PCR employed 60 Vbeta primers together with 13 Jbeta primers. Method: immunoSEQ multiplex PCR; TCRdb's copy keeps in-frame clones and lacks some. In the table there are roughly 150,000 clones, approximately 80% of which are singletons. Per germline, CDR1 SGHTS and CDR2 YDEGEE. V dropped 1 base and J dropped 5 bases, with 13 bases sitting between them. The CDR3 spans 15 residues. The data derive from a study of cytomegalovirus exposure and HLA in healthy donors. The J gene is TRBJ2-1, the V gene TRBV5-8; D perhaps matches TRBD1 (5 bases). This receptor was obtained from a woman aged 18-29 years in good health and CMV-seronegative. Specimen: PBMCs. The CDR3 nucleotides read TGTGCCAGCAGCTTGACAGGAACTCCCCACAATGAGCAGTTCTTC. It yields the protein CASSLTGTPHNEQFF.